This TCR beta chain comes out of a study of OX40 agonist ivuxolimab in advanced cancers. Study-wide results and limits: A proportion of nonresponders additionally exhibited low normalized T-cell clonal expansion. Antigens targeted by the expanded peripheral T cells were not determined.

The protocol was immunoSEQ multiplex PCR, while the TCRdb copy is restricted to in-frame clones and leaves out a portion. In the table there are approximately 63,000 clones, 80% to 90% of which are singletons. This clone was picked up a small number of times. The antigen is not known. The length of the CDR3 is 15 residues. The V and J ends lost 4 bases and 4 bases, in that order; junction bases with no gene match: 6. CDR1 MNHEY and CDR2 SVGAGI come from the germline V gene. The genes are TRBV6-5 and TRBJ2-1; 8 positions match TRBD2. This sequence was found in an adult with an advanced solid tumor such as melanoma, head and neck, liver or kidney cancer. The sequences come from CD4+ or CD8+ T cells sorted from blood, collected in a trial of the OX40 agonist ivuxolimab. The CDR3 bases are TGTGCCAGCAGTTCTTTCCAGCGGGAGTACAATGAGCAGTTCTTC. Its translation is CASSSFQREYNEQFF.